These 5 T cell receptor beta chains originate from one sample sequenced in a study of cytomegalovirus exposure and HLA in healthy donors. Use of 60 Vbeta and 13 Jbeta primers characterized the PCR. This table comes from immunoSEQ multiplex PCR, and its TCRdb copy is limited to in-frame clones, with some not included. The table has about 160,000 clones, roughly four fifths seen once. Sequences were obtained from PBMCs. The receptors here all came from a girl aged 2-10 years in good health and CMV-seropositive.

The rearrangement links TRBV6-5 to TRBJ1-3; 10 bases map to TRBD1. The CDR3 consists of 15 residues. The V segment lost 7 bases and the J segment 2 bases; nucleotides outside the gene matches: 5. Looked up from germline, CDR1 is MNHEY and CDR2 is SVGAGI. The CDR3 here is CASTRDRGAGNTIYF. CDR3 bases: TGTGCCAGCACCCGGGACAGGGGCGCTGGAAACACCATATATTTT.

In this sample, this clone turned up a few times. The chain couples TRBV6-1 to TRBJ1-5; 7 bases match TRBD1. This CDR3 has 15 amino acids. V was clipped by 6 bases and J by 7 bases; unmatched bases: 12. CDR1 and CDR2 from the germline V gene are MNHNS and SASEGT. The CDR3 DNA sequence: TGTGCCAGCAGCTCCCTGACAGGGCGCAGCCAGCCCCAGCATTTT. Translating it yields CASSSLTGRSQPQHF.

The chain employs TRBV5-1 and TRBJ2-5; 8 bases align to TRBD2. The V gene end was trimmed by 3 bases and the J gene end by 13 bases; junction bases not matched to a gene: 8. The germline gives CDR1 SGHRS, CDR2 YFSETQ. The CDR3 contains 12 residues. The CDR3 DNA follows: TGCGCCAGCAGCTACGACACTAGCGGACCGTACTTC. Amino acid sequence: CASSYDTSGPYF.

CDR3 loop: CASSSSTDTQYF. CDR3 nucleotide sequence: TGTGCCAGCAGCTCGAGCACAGATACGCAGTATTTT. The J gene is TRBJ2-3, the V gene TRBV5-5; no clear D gene. CDR1 is SGHKS, CDR2 YYEKEE, per germline (reference sequence). The CDR3 is 12 amino acids. V was cut by 3 bases and J by 0 bases, with 2 bases left in between.

This chain links TRBV20-1 with TRBJ2-5; no reliable D call. From germline, CDR1 is DFQATT and CDR2 SNEGSKA (reference sequence). There are 11 residues in the CDR3. Between the trimmed V and J ends, which lost 6 bases and 5 bases, there was a span of 10 bases. The CDR3 nucleotides are TGCAGTGCCTCCCTACGGGAGACCCAGTACTTC. Residues: CSASLRETQYF.